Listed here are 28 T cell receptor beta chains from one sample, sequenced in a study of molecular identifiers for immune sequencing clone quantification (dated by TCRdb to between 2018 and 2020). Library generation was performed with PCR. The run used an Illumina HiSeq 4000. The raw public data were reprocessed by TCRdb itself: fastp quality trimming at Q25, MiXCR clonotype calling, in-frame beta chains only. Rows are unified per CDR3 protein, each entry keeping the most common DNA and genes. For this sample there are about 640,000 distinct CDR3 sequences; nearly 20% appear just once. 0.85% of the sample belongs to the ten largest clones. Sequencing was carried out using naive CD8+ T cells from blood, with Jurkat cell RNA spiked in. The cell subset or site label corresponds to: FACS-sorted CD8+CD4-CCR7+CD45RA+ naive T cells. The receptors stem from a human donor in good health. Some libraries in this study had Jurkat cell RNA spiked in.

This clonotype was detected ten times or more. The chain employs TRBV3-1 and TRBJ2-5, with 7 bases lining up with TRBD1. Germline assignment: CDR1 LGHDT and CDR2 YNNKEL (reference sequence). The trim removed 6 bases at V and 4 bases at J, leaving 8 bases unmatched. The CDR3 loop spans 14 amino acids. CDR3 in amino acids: CASRPEGAGETQYF. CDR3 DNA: TGTGCCAGCAGACCTGAGGGGGCCGGAGAGACCCAGTACTTC.

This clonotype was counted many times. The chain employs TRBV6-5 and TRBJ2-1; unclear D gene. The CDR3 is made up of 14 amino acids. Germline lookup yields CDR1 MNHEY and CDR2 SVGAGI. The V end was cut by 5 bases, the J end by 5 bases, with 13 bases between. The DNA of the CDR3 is TGTGCCAGCAGTACGAGCAGCGTCCACAATGAGCAGTTCTTC. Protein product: CASSTSSVHNEQFF.

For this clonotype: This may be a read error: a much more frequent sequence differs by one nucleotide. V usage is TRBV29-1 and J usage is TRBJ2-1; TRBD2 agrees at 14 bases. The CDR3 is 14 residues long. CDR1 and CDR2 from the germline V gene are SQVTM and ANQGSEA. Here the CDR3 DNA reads TGCAGCGTTCCGGGACTAGCGGGAGATAATGAGCAGCTCTTC. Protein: CSVPGLAGDNEQLF.

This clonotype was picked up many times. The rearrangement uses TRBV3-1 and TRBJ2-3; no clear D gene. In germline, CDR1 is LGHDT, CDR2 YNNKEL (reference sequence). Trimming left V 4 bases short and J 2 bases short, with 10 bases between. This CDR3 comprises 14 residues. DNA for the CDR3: TGTGCCAGCAGCCTAGTTGAGGACACAGATACGCAGTATTTT. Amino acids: CASSLVEDTDTQYF.

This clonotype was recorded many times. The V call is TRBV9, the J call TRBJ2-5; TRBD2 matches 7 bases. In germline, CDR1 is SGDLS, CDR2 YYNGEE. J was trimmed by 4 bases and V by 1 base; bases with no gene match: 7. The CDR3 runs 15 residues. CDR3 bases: TGTGCCAGCAGCGTACAGCGGGGTTACGGAGAGACCCAGTACTTC. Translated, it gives CASSVQRGYGETQYF.

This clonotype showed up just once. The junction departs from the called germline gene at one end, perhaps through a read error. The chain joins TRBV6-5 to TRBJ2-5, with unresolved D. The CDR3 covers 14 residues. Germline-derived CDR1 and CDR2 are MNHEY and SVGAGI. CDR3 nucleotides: TGTGCCAGCAGTTACCAGCACAGAGCAGAGACCCAGCACTTC. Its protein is CASSYQHRAETQHF.

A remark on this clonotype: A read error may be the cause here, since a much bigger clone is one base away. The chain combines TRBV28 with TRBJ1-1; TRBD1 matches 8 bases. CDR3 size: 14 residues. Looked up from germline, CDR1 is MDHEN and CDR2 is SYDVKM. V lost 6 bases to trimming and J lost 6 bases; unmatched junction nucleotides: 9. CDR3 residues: CASRWTGIYAEAFF. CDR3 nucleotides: TGTGCCAGCAGATGGACAGGGATTTACGCTGAAGCTTTCTTT.

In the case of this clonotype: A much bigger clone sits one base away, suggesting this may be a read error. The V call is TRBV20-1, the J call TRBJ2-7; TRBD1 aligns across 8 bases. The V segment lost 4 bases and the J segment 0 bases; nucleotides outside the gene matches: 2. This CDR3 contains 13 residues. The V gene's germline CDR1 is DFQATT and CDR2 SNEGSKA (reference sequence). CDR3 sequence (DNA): TGCAGTGCTATAGACAGGGGCTCCTACGAGCAGTACTTC. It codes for CSAIDRGSYEQYF.

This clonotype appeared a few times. CDR3 amino acids: CASTLGTGYAEQYF. DNA for the CDR3: TGTGCCAGCACCCTCGGGACAGGGTATGCCGAGCAGTACTTC. The V call is TRBV2, the J call TRBJ2-7; 9 bases are shared with TRBD1. The V segment lost 7 bases and the J segment 6 bases; nucleotides outside the gene matches: 10. There are 14 residues in the CDR3. Per the germline V gene, CDR1 is SNHLY and CDR2 is FYNNEI.

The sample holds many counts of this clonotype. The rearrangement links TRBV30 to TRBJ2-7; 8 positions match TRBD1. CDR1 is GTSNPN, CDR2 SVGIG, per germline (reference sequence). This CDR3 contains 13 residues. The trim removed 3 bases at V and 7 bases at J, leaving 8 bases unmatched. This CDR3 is CAWSYGQGGEQYF. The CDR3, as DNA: TGTGCCTGGAGCTACGGACAGGGAGGTGAGCAGTACTTC. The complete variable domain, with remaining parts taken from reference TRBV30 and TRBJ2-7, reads SQTIHQWPATLVQPVGSPLSLECTVEGTSNPNLYWYRQAAGRGLQLLFYSVGIGQISSEVPQNLSASRPQDRQFILSSKKLLLSDSGFYLCAWSYGQGGEQYFGPGTRLTVT.

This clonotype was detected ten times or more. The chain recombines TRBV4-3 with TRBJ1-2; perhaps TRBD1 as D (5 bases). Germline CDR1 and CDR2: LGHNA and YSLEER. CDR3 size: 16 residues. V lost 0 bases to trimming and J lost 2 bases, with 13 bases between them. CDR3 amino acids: CASSQDRGVGNYGYTF. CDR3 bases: TGCGCCAGCAGCCAAGATCGGGGGGTCGGAAACTATGGCTACACCTTC.

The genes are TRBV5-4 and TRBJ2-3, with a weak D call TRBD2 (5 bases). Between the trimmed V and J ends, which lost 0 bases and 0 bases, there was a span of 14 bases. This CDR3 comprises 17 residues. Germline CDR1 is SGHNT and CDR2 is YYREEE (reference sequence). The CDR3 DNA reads TGTGCCAGCAGCTTGGAGGGAGCGGCACCTAGCACAGATACGCAGTATTTT. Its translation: CASSLEGAAPSTDTQYF.

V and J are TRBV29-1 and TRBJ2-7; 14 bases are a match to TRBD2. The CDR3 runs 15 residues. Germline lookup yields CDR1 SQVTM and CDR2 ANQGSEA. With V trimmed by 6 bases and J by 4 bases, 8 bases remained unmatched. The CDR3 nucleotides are TGCAGCGTGGCCGGGACTAGCGGGAGTAATTACGAGCAGTACTTC. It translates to CSVAGTSGSNYEQYF.

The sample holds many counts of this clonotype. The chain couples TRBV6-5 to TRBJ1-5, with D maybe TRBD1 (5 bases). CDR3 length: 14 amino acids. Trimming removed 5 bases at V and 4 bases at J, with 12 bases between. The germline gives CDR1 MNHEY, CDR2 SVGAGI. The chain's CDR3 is CASSHASGNQPQHF. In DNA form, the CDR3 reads TGTGCCAGCAGTCATGCCTCAGGGAATCAGCCCCAGCATTTT.

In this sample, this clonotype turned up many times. For the CDR3, the DNA is TGCAGTGCTATTTCCGGGACTAGCGGGAGCGAGCACACAGATACGCAGTATTTT. Translated, it gives CSAISGTSGSEHTDTQYF. This chain uses TRBV20-1 with TRBJ2-3, with 14 positions matching TRBD2. Looked up from germline, CDR1 is DFQATT and CDR2 is SNEGSKA (reference sequence). This CDR3 comprises 18 residues. Germline trimming cut 4 bases from V and 2 bases from J; bases unmatched to any gene: 11.

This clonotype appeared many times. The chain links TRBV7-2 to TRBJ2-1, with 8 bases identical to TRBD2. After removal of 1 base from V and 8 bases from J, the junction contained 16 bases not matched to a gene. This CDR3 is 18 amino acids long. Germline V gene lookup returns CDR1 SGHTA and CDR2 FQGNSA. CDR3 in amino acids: CASSLVPLGTSVMDEQFF. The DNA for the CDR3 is TGTGCCAGCAGCTTAGTTCCCCTCGGGACTAGTGTTATGGATGAGCAGTTCTTC.

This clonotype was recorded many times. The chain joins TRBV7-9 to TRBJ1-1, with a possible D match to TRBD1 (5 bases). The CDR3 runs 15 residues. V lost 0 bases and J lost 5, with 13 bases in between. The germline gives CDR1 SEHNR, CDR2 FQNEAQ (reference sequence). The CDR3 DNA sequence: TGTGCCAGCAGCTTAGCGCAAGGGGCCGGGACTGAAGCTTTCTTT. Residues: CASSLAQGAGTEAFF. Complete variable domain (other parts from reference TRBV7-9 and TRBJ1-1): DTGVSQNPRHKITKRGQNVTFRCDPISEHNRLYWYRQTLGQGPEFLTYFQNEAQLEKSRLLSDRFSAERPKGSFSTLEIQRTEQGDSAMYLCASSLAQGAGTEAFFGQGTRLTVV.

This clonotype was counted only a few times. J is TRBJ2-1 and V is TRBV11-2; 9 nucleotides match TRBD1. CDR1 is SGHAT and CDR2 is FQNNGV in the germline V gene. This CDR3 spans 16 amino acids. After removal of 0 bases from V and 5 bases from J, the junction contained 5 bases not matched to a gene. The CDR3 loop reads CASSLDGTGLHNEQFF. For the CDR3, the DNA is TGTGCCAGCAGCTTAGACGGGACAGGGCTCCACAATGAGCAGTTCTTC. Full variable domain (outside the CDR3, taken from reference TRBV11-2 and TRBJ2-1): EAGVAQSPRYKIIEKRQSVAFWCNPISGHATLYWYQQILGQGPKLLIQFQNNGVVDDSQLPKDRFSAERLKGVDSTLKIQPAKLEDSAVYLCASSLDGTGLHNEQFFGPGTRLTVL.

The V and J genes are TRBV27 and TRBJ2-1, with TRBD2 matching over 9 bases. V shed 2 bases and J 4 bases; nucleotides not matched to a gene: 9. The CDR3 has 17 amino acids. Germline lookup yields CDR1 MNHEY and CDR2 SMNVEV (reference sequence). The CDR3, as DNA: TGTGCCAGCAGTTTAATGGCGGGAGGGGTATTTTACAATGAGCAGTTCTTC. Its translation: CASSLMAGGVFYNEQFF.

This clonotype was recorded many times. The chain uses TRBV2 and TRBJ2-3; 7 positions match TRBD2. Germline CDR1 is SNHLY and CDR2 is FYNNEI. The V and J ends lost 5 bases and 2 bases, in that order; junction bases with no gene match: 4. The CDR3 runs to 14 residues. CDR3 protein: CASSRGVNTDTQYF. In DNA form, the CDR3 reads TGTGCCAGCAGTCGGGGGGTAAACACAGATACGCAGTATTTT.

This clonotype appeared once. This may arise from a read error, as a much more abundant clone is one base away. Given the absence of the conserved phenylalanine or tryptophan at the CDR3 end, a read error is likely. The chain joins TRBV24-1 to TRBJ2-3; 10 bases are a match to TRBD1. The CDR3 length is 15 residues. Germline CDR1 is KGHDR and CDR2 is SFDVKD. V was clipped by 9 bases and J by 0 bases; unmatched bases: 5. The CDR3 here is CATRQGADSTDTQYL. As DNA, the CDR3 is TGTGCCACCCGACAGGGGGCGGACAGCACAGATACGCAGTATCTT.

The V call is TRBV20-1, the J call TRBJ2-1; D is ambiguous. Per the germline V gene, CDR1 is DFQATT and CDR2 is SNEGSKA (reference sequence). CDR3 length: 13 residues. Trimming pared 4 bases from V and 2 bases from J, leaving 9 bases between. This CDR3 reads CSAIWRTYNEQFF. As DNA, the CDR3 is TGCAGTGCTATTTGGCGGACCTACAATGAGCAGTTCTTC.

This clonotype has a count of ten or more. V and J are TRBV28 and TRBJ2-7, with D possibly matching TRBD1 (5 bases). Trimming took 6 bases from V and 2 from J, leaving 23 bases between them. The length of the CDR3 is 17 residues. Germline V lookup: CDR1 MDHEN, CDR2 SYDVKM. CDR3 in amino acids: CASSSLIVVQGPYEQYF. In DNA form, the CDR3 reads TGTGCCAGCAGCAGTTTGATCGTCGTGCAGGGCCCCTACGAGCAGTACTTC.

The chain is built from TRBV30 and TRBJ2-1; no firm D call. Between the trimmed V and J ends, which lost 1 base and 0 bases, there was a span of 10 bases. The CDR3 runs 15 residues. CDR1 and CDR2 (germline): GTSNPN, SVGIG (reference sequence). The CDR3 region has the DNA TGTGCCTGGAGTGGCATCCAAAGCTCCTACAATGAGCAGTTCTTC. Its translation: CAWSGIQSSYNEQFF.

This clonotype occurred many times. The CDR3, as DNA: TGCGCCAGCAGCCAGGTTCGCTGGTCCACTGAAGCTTTCTTT. Its translation: CASSQVRWSTEAFF. V and J are TRBV4-3 and TRBJ1-1; D uncertain. Germline loops: CDR1 LGHNA, CDR2 YSLEER. The length of the CDR3 is 14 residues. Trimming removed 3 bases from V and 4 bases from J, with 12 bases in between.

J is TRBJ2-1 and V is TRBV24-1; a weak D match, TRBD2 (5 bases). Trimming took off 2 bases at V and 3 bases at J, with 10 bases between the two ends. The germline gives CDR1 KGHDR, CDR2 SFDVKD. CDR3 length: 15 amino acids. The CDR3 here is CATSDSGLNYNEQFF. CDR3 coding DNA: TGTGCCACCAGTGATTCAGGACTTAACTACAATGAGCAGTTCTTC.

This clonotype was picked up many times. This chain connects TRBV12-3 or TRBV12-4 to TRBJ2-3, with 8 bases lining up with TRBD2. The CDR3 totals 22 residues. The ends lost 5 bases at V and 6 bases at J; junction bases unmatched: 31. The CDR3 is CASSGARVVLAGRTQRGDTQYF. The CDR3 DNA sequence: TGTGCCAGCAGTGGGGCTCGTGTTGTGCTAGCGGGTCGCACCCAGCGCGGGGATACGCAGTATTTT.

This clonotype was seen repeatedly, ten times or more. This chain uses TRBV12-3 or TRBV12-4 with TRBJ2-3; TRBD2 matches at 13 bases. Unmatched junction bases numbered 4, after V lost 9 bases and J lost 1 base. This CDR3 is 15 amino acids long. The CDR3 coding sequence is TGTGCCAGTAGTGGACTAGCGGGGGGCACAGATACGCAGTATTTT. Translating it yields CASSGLAGGTDTQYF.